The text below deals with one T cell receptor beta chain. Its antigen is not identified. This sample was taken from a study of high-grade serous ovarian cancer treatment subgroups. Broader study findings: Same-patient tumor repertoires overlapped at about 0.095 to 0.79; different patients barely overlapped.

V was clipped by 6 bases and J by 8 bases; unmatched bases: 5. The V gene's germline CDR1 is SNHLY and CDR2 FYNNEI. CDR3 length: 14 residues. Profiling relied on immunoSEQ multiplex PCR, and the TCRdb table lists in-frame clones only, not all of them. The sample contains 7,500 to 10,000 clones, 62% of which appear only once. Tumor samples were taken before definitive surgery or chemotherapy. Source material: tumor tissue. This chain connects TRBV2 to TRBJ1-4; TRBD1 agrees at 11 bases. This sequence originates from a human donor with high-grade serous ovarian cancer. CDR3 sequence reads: CASRWDRGSEKLFF. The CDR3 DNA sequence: TGTGCCAGCAGATGGGACAGGGGGTCGGAAAAACTGTTTTTT.